The 17 T cell receptor beta chains below all came from one sample that was sequenced in a study of CD8 T cells in ankylosing spondylitis. TCRdb re-analysed the 5' RACE reads in MiXCR, keeping a single row per CDR3 protein. The sample shows tens of thousands of distinct CDR3 sequences, 5.3% of them seen only once. The sequencing input was blood, either unsorted or a sorted T cell fraction (not recorded which). The receptors were sampled from a male donor with ankylosing spondylitis or in good health (not recorded which).

Many counts were recorded for this clonotype. This chain links TRBV5-6 with TRBJ2-4; the D gene is possibly TRBD1 (6 bases). Between the trimmed V and J ends, which lost 6 bases and 3 bases, there was a span of 10 bases. This CDR3 is built from 13 residues. Germline assignment: CDR1 SGHDT and CDR2 YYEEEE. Here the CDR3 DNA reads TGTGCCAGCAAAGAGGACAGCAAAAACATTCAGTACTTC. Amino acid sequence: CASKEDSKNIQYF.

This clonotype was counted at least ten times. The chain carries TRBV13 and TRBJ2-3; 11 bases line up with TRBD2. Germline-derived CDR1 and CDR2 are PRHDT and FYEKMQ (reference sequence). V lost 5 bases and J lost 3; bases outside the gene matches: 4. The CDR3 length is 15 residues. The CDR3 here is CASSIIAGGTDTQYF. CDR3 in DNA: TGTGCCAGCAGCATTATAGCGGGGGGGACAGATACGCAGTATTTT.

This clonotype was detected many times. J is TRBJ2-3 and V is TRBV7-3, with 9 positions matching TRBD1. The ends lost 4 bases at V and 2 bases at J; junction bases unmatched: 10. CDR1 is SGHTA, CDR2 FQGTGA, per germline. This CDR3 is 17 amino acids long. The CDR3 coding sequence is TGTGCCAGCAGCTCCGTACCGACAGGGGGGCACACAGATACGCAGTATTTT. This gives the protein CASSSVPTGGHTDTQYF.

This clonotype was recorded at least ten times. This rearrangement joins TRBV7-3 to TRBJ1-3, with 7 bases identical to TRBD1. The CDR3 has 14 residues. In germline, CDR1 is SGHTA, CDR2 FQGTGA. V shed 6 bases, J shed 2 bases, and the junction held 4 bases outside the gene matches. The CDR3 here is CASSSGTAGNTIYF. CDR3 DNA: TGTGCCAGCAGTTCCGGGACAGCTGGAAACACCATATATTTT.

This clonotype occurred many times. V gene TRBV27 combines with J gene TRBJ2-2, with D possibly being TRBD1 (6 bases). Germline values: CDR1 MNHEY, CDR2 SMNVEV (reference sequence). The CDR3 has 18 residues. The germline V and J ends were trimmed by 3 bases and 0 bases, with 17 bases remaining between them. The CDR3 is CASSFNFGTNANTGELFF. In nucleotides, the CDR3 is TGTGCCAGCAGTTTTAACTTTGGGACAAACGCGAACACCGGGGAGCTGTTTTTT.

This clonotype has at least ten counts. The V call is TRBV25-1, the J call TRBJ1-4; D ambiguous. In germline, CDR1 is MGHDK, CDR2 SYGVNS. The CDR3 covers 16 residues. Trimming stripped 2 bases from V and 5 bases from J, with 15 bases between. The CDR3 nucleotides are TGTGCCAGCAGTGAAGATTTTGGCGGAAAAAATGAAAAACTGTTTTTT. This encodes CASSEDFGGKNEKLFF.

This clonotype was found many times. The chain joins TRBV10-3 to TRBJ1-1; 9 bases match TRBD1. From germline, CDR1 is ENHRY and CDR2 SYGVKD. CDR3 length equals 16 residues. The junction had 6 bases not matched to a gene; V was cut back by 3 bases and J by 1 base. CDR3 DNA: TGTGCCATCAGTGACCCACCGGGACAGGGGAACACTGAAGCTTTCTTT. Its translation is CAISDPPGQGNTEAFF.

The sample holds many counts of this clonotype. The rearrangement uses TRBV5-1 and TRBJ1-2; TRBD1 matches at 7 bases. Germline V gene data show CDR1 as SGHRS and CDR2 as YFSETQ. Trimming removed 0 bases from V and 4 bases from J; junction bases left unmatched: 3. The CDR3 covers 14 residues. The chain's CDR3 is CASSLASGGYGYTF. The CDR3 DNA follows: TGCGCCAGCAGCTTGGCTTCAGGGGGCTATGGCTACACCTTC.

This chain connects TRBV9 to TRBJ2-1; 8 bases fit TRBD1. CDR3 length: 16 residues. V shed 3 bases and J 6 bases; nucleotides not matched to a gene: 11. Germline lookup yields CDR1 SGDLS and CDR2 YYNGEE. For the CDR3, the DNA is TGTGCCAGCAGCGACCTCTCAGGGGGCGCCTCCAATGAGCAGTTCTTC. Amino acid sequence: CASSDLSGGASNEQFF.

The table lists this clonotype with many counts. The rearrangement uses TRBV9 and TRBJ2-1; 11 nucleotides match TRBD1. The CDR3 totals 15 residues. The junction had 4 bases not matched to a gene; V was cut back by 2 bases and J by 6 bases. Germline V CDR1 and CDR2: SGDLS, YYNGEE. This chain's CDR3 is CASSVGGQGGNEQFF. The CDR3 DNA reads as TGTGCCAGCAGCGTTGGGGGACAGGGGGGCAATGAGCAGTTCTTC.

This clonotype occurred many times. The chain uses TRBV7-2 and TRBJ1-4; D possibly corresponds to TRBD1 (6 bases). Trimming removed 1 base at V and 2 bases at J, with 8 bases between. CDR1 and CDR2 (germline): SGHTA, FQGNSA. The CDR3 runs to 15 residues. In DNA form, the CDR3 reads TGTGCCAGCAGCTTAGGAGGGGGGACTAATGAAAAACTGTTTTTT. This sequence encodes CASSLGGGTNEKLFF.

This clonotype came up many times. The gene calls are TRBV5-1 and TRBJ1-1; TRBD1 agrees at 7 bases. CDR1 is SGHRS and CDR2 is YFSETQ in the germline V gene. V shed 4 bases, J shed 1 base, and the junction held 4 bases outside the gene matches. This CDR3 comprises 14 residues. CDR3 protein: CASSPRTGNTEAFF. For the CDR3, the DNA is TGCGCCAGCAGCCCTCGGACAGGGAACACTGAAGCTTTCTTT.

This clonotype was seen many times. The J gene is TRBJ2-5, the V gene TRBV7-3, with unresolved D. Germline CDR1 SGHTA, CDR2 FQGTGA. This CDR3 has 13 residues. V was clipped by 0 bases and J by 9 bases, with 11 bases between them. CDR3 protein: CASSLTSSGPQYF. CDR3 nucleotide sequence: TGTGCCAGCAGCTTAACCTCCTCAGGCCCCCAGTACTTC. Full variable domain (rest looked up from reference TRBV7-3 and TRBJ2-5): GAGVSQTPSNKVTEKGKYVELRCDPISGHTALYWYRQSLGQGPEFLIYFQGTGAADDSGLPNDRFFAVRPEGSVSTLKIQRTERGDSAVYLCASSLTSSGPQYFGPGTRLLVL.

This clonotype was detected many times. The chain has TRBV2 and TRBJ2-7; D may be TRBD1 (6 bases). The germline CDR1 and CDR2 sequences are SNHLY and FYNNEI. CDR3 length equals 12 residues. V was cut by 5 bases and J by 5 bases, with 10 bases left in between. CDR3 region: CASSQDSNEQYF. CDR3 in DNA: TGTGCCAGCAGTCAGGACAGCAACGAGCAGTACTTC.

Ten or more counts support this clonotype. V is TRBV20-1 and J is TRBJ1-1, with TRBD1 identical over 7 bases. V was clipped by 0 bases and J by 5 bases; unmatched bases: 6. CDR1 DFQATT and CDR2 SNEGSKA come from the germline V gene (reference sequence). CDR3 length: 14 amino acids. Here the CDR3 DNA reads TGCAGTGCTAGAGATTCCAGGGGGATAACTGAAGCTTTCTTT. Translated: CSARDSRGITEAFF.

Ten or more counts support this clonotype. This sequence joins TRBV2 and TRBJ1-1, with unresolved D. V lost 7 bases and J lost 2, with 17 bases in between. There are 15 residues in the CDR3. Per germline, CDR1 SNHLY and CDR2 FYNNEI. For the CDR3, the DNA is TGTGCCAGCACTCCAGTTGGGAGGAGTAACACTGAAGCTTTCTTT. Protein product: CASTPVGRSNTEAFF.

In its sample, this clonotype was seen many times. The chain is built from TRBV7-3 and TRBJ2-5; possibly TRBD1 or TRBD2 for D (5 bases each). Trimming cost V 2 bases and J 4 bases, with 11 bases left between them. CDR3 length equals 14 residues. CDR1 and CDR2 from the germline V gene are SGHTA and FQGTGA. CDR3 nucleotides: TGTGCCAGCAGCTTACTTGGGGGAACAGAGACCCAGTACTTC. Its protein is CASSLLGGTETQYF.